The 31 T cell receptor beta chains below come from one sample, sequenced in a study of cytomegalovirus exposure and HLA in healthy donors. Primers: 60 Vbeta forward and 13 Jbeta reverse. Only in-frame clones appear in the TCRdb table, and some are missing; sequencing was by immunoSEQ multiplex PCR. The sample consists of about 120,000 clones, around 86% of them appearing once. The sequencing input was PBMCs. The receptors here all came from a man in his forties in good health and CMV-seronegative.

This clone was seen a handful of times. The V and J genes are TRBV5-4 and TRBJ1-2; D remains ambiguous. Trimming left V 2 bases short and J 5 bases short, with 19 bases between. Germline V gene data show CDR1 as SGHNT and CDR2 as YYREEE (reference sequence). The CDR3 has 16 amino acids. In DNA form, the CDR3 reads TGTGCCAGCAGCTTACCGAACCCCCGGAACAGATATGGCTACACCTTC. It translates to CASSLPNPRNRYGYTF.

The chain carries TRBV11-2 and TRBJ1-1; D gene uncertain. This CDR3 spans 12 amino acids. The ends were cut back, 1 base at V and 10 bases at J, with 10 bases in the middle. Germline V gene lookup returns CDR1 SGHAT and CDR2 FQNNGV. The CDR3 nucleotides are TGTGCCAGCAGCTTAGGTAAAGGCGGAGCTTTCTTT. Amino acid sequence: CASSLGKGGAFF.

This clone was recorded once. This sequence joins TRBV19 and TRBJ1-6, with D possibly being TRBD1 (5 bases). The V gene lost 5 bases and the J gene lost 7 bases, with 18 bases spanning the gap. Germline CDR1 LNHDA, CDR2 SQIVND (reference sequence). The CDR3 length is 16 residues. This CDR3 is CASSALGAMGNSPLHF. CDR3 nucleotides: TGTGCCAGTAGTGCGCTTGGGGCCATGGGCAATTCACCCCTCCACTTT.

The J gene is TRBJ2-5, the V gene TRBV5-6, with 8 bases fitting TRBD1. The CDR3 covers 16 residues. Losses at the gene ends were 0 bases for V and 2 bases for J; bases not matched to a gene: 6. Germline CDR1 reads SGHDT; CDR2 reads YYEEEE. The CDR3 DNA sequence: TGTGCCAGCAGCTTGGGGCAGGGGGCTCGTCAAGAGACCCAGTACTTC. Its protein is CASSLGQGARQETQYF.

The chain couples TRBV19 to TRBJ1-6, with D possibly TRBD1 on 6 matching bases. This CDR3 is built from 14 residues. V was pared by 6 bases and J by 10 bases, with 16 bases between. Germline V gene lookup returns CDR1 LNHDA and CDR2 SQIVND (reference sequence). The CDR3 nucleotides are TGTGCCAGTAGGATGACAGGCCCTGACTCACCCCTCCACTTT. It codes for CASRMTGPDSPLHF.

V gene TRBV28 combines with J gene TRBJ1-2, with D unresolved. The germline CDR1 and CDR2 sequences are MDHEN and SYDVKM. The CDR3 extends over 12 amino acids. The V end was cut by 3 bases, the J end by 8 bases, with 10 bases between. The CDR3 protein is CASSFEEQGYTF. Here the CDR3 DNA reads TGTGCCAGCAGTTTTGAGGAGCAAGGCTACACCTTC.

The V gene is TRBV28, the J gene TRBJ1-1; maybe TRBD1 (5 bases). The CDR3 has 15 residues. The germline V gene encodes CDR1 MDHEN and CDR2 SYDVKM. V lost 5 bases, J lost 5 bases, and 18 bases lay in between. The CDR3 is CASSASVSGGTEAFF. For the CDR3, the DNA is TGTGCCAGCAGTGCTAGCGTTTCGGGGGGAACTGAAGCTTTCTTT.

This chain links TRBV6-5 with TRBJ1-2, with TRBD1 as a possible D gene (6 bases). The CDR3 consists of 16 residues. The germline V gene encodes CDR1 MNHEY and CDR2 SVGAGI. V lost 4 bases to trimming and J lost 2 bases, with 17 bases between them. CDR3 coding DNA: TGTGCCAGCAGTTCCACCCCAAACAGGGTAAACTATGGCTACACCTTC. Encoded protein: CASSSTPNRVNYGYTF.

This chain connects TRBV5-6 to TRBJ2-1; D not certain. This CDR3 contains 14 residues. From germline, CDR1 is SGHDT and CDR2 YYEEEE. The V end lost 7 bases, the J end lost 0 bases, and 11 bases lay between the germline ends. In DNA, the CDR3 is TGTGCCAGCGACTCTTATGGCTCCTACAATGAGCAGTTCTTC. Amino acids: CASDSYGSYNEQFF.

The chain combines TRBV5-1 with TRBJ2-7; 12 bases align to TRBD1. J gave up 7 bases and V 4 bases, and 6 bases lay outside the gene matches. The CDR3 is made up of 14 amino acids. The V gene's germline CDR1 is SGHRS and CDR2 YFSETQ. CDR3 protein: CASSTGQGAGEQYF. For the CDR3, the DNA is TGCGCCAGCAGCACGGGACAGGGGGCGGGGGAGCAGTACTTC.

The chain carries TRBV7-8 and TRBJ2-1; D is possibly TRBD2 (6 bases). Trimming removed 5 bases at V and 6 bases at J, with 14 bases between. Germline V gives CDR1 SGHVS, CDR2 FQNEAQ. CDR3 length equals 14 residues. CDR3 sequence reads: CASSVKGLSNEQFF. CDR3 DNA: TGTGCCAGCAGCGTTAAGGGACTGAGCAATGAGCAGTTCTTC.

In DNA form, the CDR3 reads TGTGCCAGCAGAGAGCAGGGGTATAATTCACCCCTCCACTTT. It specifies CASREQGYNSPLHF. The chain is built from TRBV6-5 and TRBJ1-6; D is possibly TRBD1 (6 bases). V was pared by 6 bases and J by 4 bases, with 10 bases between. In germline, CDR1 is MNHEY, CDR2 SVGAGI. The CDR3 contains 14 residues.

The CDR3: CASSVTGAFGPQHF. CDR3 in DNA: TGTGCCAGCAGCGTGACAGGGGCCTTTGGGCCCCAGCATTTT. V gene TRBV9 combines with J gene TRBJ1-5, with 8 nucleotides matching TRBD1. The germline gives CDR1 SGDLS, CDR2 YYNGEE. V was pared by 2 bases and J by 9 bases, with 7 bases of the junction left unmatched. The CDR3 has 14 amino acids.

The chain has TRBV7-6 and TRBJ2-3; D possibly corresponds to TRBD1 (7 bases). From germline, CDR1 is SGHVS and CDR2 FNYEAQ. Trimming took 5 bases from V and 3 from J, leaving 15 bases between them. CDR3 length equals 15 residues. The CDR3 sequence is CASSPGGGRTDTQYF. The CDR3 DNA sequence: TGTGCCAGCAGCCCCGGAGGGGGCAGAACAGATACGCAGTATTTT.

The rearrangement uses TRBV5-6 and TRBJ1-1; maybe TRBD1 (5 bases). The ends were cut back, 0 bases at V and 4 bases at J, with 19 bases in the middle. Germline V gives CDR1 SGHDT, CDR2 YYEEEE. There are 17 residues in the CDR3. In DNA form, the CDR3 reads TGTGCCAGCAGCTTGGTACGGGCGACTCCTAGGGGCACTGAAGCTTTCTTT. It yields the protein CASSLVRATPRGTEAFF. Variable domain in full (rest from reference TRBV5-6 and TRBJ1-1): DAGVTQSPTHLIKTRGQQVTLRCSPKSGHDTVSWYQQALGQGPQFIFQYYEEEERQRGNFPDRFSGHQFPNYSSELNVNALLLGDSALYLCASSLVRATPRGTEAFFGQGTRLTVV.

The chain is built from TRBV15 and TRBJ2-1; 15 bases fit TRBD2. The trim removed 3 bases at V and 3 bases at J, leaving 6 bases unmatched. The CDR3 covers 18 residues. Per the germline V gene, CDR1 is LNHNV and CDR2 is YYDKDF (reference sequence). The CDR3 sequence is CATSRGLAGGFLYNEQFF. The CDR3 DNA is TGTGCCACCAGCAGGGGACTAGCGGGGGGTTTCCTCTACAATGAGCAGTTCTTC.

This chain connects TRBV30 to TRBJ1-1, with 8 bases fitting TRBD1. The germline gives CDR1 GTSNPN, CDR2 SVGIG (reference sequence). CDR3 length: 14 residues. V trimming: 4 bases; J trimming: 2 bases; junction bases outside the gene matches: 6. CDR3 residues: CAWTIGTGNTEAFF. In DNA, the CDR3 is TGTGCCTGGACAATCGGGACAGGAAACACTGAAGCTTTCTTT.

V gene TRBV9 combines with J gene TRBJ2-1; 7 nucleotides match TRBD2. The V gene's germline CDR1 is SGDLS and CDR2 YYNGEE. V lost 0 bases and J lost 5; bases outside the gene matches: 5. The CDR3 extends over 15 amino acids. This chain's CDR3 is CASSVGERGHNEQFF. DNA of the CDR3: TGTGCCAGCAGCGTAGGGGAGCGGGGCCACAATGAGCAGTTCTTC.

V is TRBV4-3 and J is TRBJ2-3; 9 bases align to TRBD1. CDR1 is LGHNA and CDR2 is YSLEER in the germline V gene. The CDR3 has 15 amino acids. With 2 bases clipped from V and 3 bases from J, the junction kept 3 bases outside the gene matches. CDR3 residues: CASSQRDRVTDTQYF. In DNA, the CDR3 is TGCGCCAGCAGCCAAAGGGACAGGGTAACAGATACGCAGTATTTT.

The chain is built from TRBV7-2 and TRBJ1-2, with D tentatively TRBD1 (5 bases). This CDR3 region has 16 residues. Germline V gives CDR1 SGHTA, CDR2 FQGNSA. Trimming pared 6 bases from V and 5 bases from J, leaving 22 bases between. The CDR3: CASSHRSGSPNYGYTF. Written as DNA, the CDR3 is TGTGCCAGCAGTCATCGATCAGGGTCCCCAAATTATGGCTACACCTTC. The whole variable domain, filled in from reference TRBV7-2 and TRBJ1-2, reads GAGVSQSPSNKVTEKGKDVELRCDPISGHTALYWYRQSLGQGLEFLIYFQGNSAPDKSGLPSDRFSAERTGGSVSTLTIQRTQQEDSAVYLCASSHRSGSPNYGYTFGSGTRLTVV.

This rearrangement joins TRBV2 to TRBJ1-5, with D possibly matching TRBD1 (5 bases). Germline CDR1 SNHLY, CDR2 FYNNEI. V was clipped by 11 bases and J by 9 bases, with 17 bases between them. The CDR3 runs 12 residues. The CDR3 DNA reads as TGTGCCTGGGGGGACGGCCGGGGGCCCCAGCATTTT. Its translation: CAWGDGRGPQHF.

This clone has just one count. The J gene is TRBJ2-3, the V gene TRBV29-1, with 10 bases identical to TRBD1. The trim removed 7 bases at V and 4 bases at J, leaving 5 bases unmatched. Germline CDR1 SQVTM, CDR2 ANQGSEA. This CDR3 contains 13 residues. The CDR3 bases are TGCAGCGCGGACAGGGGGGGATCAGATACGCAGTATTTT. Translation: CSADRGGSDTQYF.

The V call is TRBV6-1, the J call TRBJ1-6, with 9 nucleotides matching TRBD1. CDR3 length: 15 amino acids. Germline CDR1 is MNHNS and CDR2 is SASEGT. With V trimmed by 6 bases and J by 3 bases, 3 bases remained unmatched. This CDR3 reads CASRRTGDYNSPLHF. CDR3 DNA: TGTGCCAGCAGACGGACAGGGGACTATAATTCACCCCTCCACTTT.

The chain has TRBV19 and TRBJ1-1; TRBD1 is a possible D gene (5 bases). Germline loops: CDR1 LNHDA, CDR2 SQIVND (reference sequence). This CDR3 spans 13 amino acids. V was clipped by 5 bases and J by 4 bases, with 11 bases between them. Here the CDR3 DNA reads TGTGCCAGTAGTCCCGGGGGACTCACTGAAGCTTTCTTT. It specifies CASSPGGLTEAFF.

V usage is TRBV19 and J usage is TRBJ1-6; 8 bases agree with TRBD1. Trimming at V came to 8 bases and at J to 7 bases, leaving 16 bases not matched to a gene. This CDR3 is 17 amino acids long. Germline CDR1 is LNHDA and CDR2 is SQIVND (reference sequence). CDR3: CASRPLDRGARNSPLHF. CDR3 DNA: TGTGCCAGTCGACCTTTAGACAGGGGAGCACGAAATTCACCCCTCCACTTT.

This CDR3 is CASRIRDRGFPGELFF. CDR3 in DNA: TGTGCCAGCAGGATCCGGGACAGGGGTTTTCCCGGGGAGCTGTTTTTT. J is TRBJ2-2 and V is TRBV2; TRBD1 matches at 10 bases. This CDR3 has 16 residues. Losses at the gene ends were 6 bases for V and 6 bases for J; bases not matched to a gene: 10. CDR1 and CDR2 (germline): SNHLY, FYNNEI.

The chain has TRBV6-1 and TRBJ1-1; 7 nucleotides agree with TRBD1. Germline CDR1 is MNHNS and CDR2 is SASEGT. V lost 5 bases, J lost 5 bases, and 8 bases stayed unmatched. The CDR3 length is 14 residues. CDR3 protein: CASSIRQGGTEAFF. Written as DNA, the CDR3 is TGTGCCAGCAGTATACGACAGGGCGGGACTGAAGCTTTCTTT.

The chain employs TRBV29-1 and TRBJ2-1; TRBD2 matches 11 bases. This CDR3 has 15 amino acids. Germline CDR1 is SQVTM and CDR2 is ANQGSEA. Trimming cost V 6 bases and J 5 bases; bases outside gene matches: 9. The CDR3 nucleotides are TGCAGCGTAGCCGCCGGGACTAGCGGACACAATGAGCAGTTCTTC. Its translation: CSVAAGTSGHNEQFF.

The V gene is TRBV30, the J gene TRBJ2-3; 11 bases fit TRBD2. The ends lost 4 bases at V and 2 bases at J; junction bases unmatched: 5. The CDR3 length is 15 residues. Per germline, CDR1 GTSNPN and CDR2 SVGIG (reference sequence). The CDR3 sequence is CAWITSGGSTDTQYF. The CDR3 coding sequence is TGTGCCTGGATTACTAGCGGGGGCTCCACAGATACGCAGTATTTT. Complete variable domain (other parts from reference TRBV30 and TRBJ2-3): SQTIHQWPATLVQPVGSPLSLECTVEGTSNPNLYWYRQAAGRGLQLLFYSVGIGQISSEVPQNLSASRPQDRQFILSSKKLLLSDSGFYLCAWITSGGSTDTQYFGPGTRLTVL.

The rearrangement joins TRBV6-5 to TRBJ1-2, with TRBD1 matching 9 bases. CDR3 length: 14 amino acids. Germline assignment: CDR1 MNHEY and CDR2 SVGAGI. The ends lost 8 bases at V and 2 bases at J; junction bases unmatched: 6. The CDR3 protein is CASAGTGRNYGYTF. CDR3 bases: TGTGCCAGCGCGGGGACAGGGCGGAACTATGGCTACACCTTC.

The gene calls are TRBV29-1 and TRBJ2-1; 9 positions match TRBD1. Trimming removed 4 bases from V and 6 bases from J; junction bases left unmatched: 13. The CDR3 contains 16 residues. Germline CDR1 reads SQVTM; CDR2 reads ANQGSEA. CDR3 in amino acids: CSVGGVQGAQGNEQFF. CDR3 DNA: TGCAGCGTTGGTGGGGTACAGGGGGCGCAGGGCAATGAGCAGTTCTTC.